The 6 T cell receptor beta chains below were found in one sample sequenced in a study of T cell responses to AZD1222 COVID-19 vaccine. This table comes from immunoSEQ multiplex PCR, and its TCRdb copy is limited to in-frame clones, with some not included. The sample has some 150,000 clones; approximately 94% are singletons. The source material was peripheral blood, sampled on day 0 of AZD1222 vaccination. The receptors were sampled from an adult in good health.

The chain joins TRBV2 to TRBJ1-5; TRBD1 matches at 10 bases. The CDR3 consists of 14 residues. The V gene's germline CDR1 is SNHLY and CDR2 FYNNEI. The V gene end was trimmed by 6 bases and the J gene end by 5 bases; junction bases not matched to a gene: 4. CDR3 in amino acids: CASRFGQGDQPQHF. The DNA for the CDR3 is TGTGCCAGCAGGTTTGGACAGGGGGATCAGCCCCAGCATTTT.

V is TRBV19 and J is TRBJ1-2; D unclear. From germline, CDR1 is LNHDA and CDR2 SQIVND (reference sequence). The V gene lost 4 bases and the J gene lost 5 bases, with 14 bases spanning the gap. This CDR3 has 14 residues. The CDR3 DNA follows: TGTGCCAGTAGTACTACAGCAGACGGATATGGCTACACCTTC. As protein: CASSTTADGYGYTF.

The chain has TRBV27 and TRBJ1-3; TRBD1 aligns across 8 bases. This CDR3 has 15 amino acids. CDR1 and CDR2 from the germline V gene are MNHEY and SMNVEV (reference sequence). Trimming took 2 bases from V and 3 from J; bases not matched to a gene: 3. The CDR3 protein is CASSLQGASGNTIYF. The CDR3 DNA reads TGTGCCAGCAGTTTACAGGGGGCTAGTGGAAACACCATATATTTT.

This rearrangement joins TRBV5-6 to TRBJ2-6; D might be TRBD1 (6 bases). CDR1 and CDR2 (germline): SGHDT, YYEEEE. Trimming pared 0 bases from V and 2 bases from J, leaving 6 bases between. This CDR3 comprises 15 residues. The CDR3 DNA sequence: TGTGCCAGCAGCTTGGAGGGGGCTGGGGCCAACGTCCTGACTTTC. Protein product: CASSLEGAGANVLTF.

CDR3 in amino acids: CASSSSQGRQPQHF. CDR3 in DNA: TGCGCCAGCAGCTCATCACAGGGGCGTCAGCCCCAGCATTTT. This chain joins TRBV4-1 and TRBJ1-5; 7 nucleotides line up with TRBD1. The J segment lost 6 bases and the V segment lost 5 bases, leaving 7 bases of the junction unmatched. The CDR3 is 14 amino acids. Germline CDR1 and CDR2: MGHRA and YSYEKL.

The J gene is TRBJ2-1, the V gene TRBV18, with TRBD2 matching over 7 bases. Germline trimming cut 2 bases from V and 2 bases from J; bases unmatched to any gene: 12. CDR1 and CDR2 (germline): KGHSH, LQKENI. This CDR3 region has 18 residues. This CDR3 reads CASSPAAAGTTTYNEQFF. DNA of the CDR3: TGTGCCAGCTCACCAGCGGCGGCCGGGACTACTACCTACAATGAGCAGTTCTTC.